This entry lists 30 T cell receptor beta chains sequenced from one sample in a study of Tregs in tolerant kidney transplant recipients. The nonmyeloablative bone marrow transplants came from related graft donors, with transient mixed chimerism. Method: immunoSEQ multiplex PCR; TCRdb's copy keeps in-frame clones and lacks some. The sample features 15,000 or so clones, with 25% to 30% in its top ten. The sample consisted of CD8+ T cells from blood (PBMCs), taken 6 months after the transplant. These receptors were taken from a human patient who received a combined kidney and bone marrow transplant. Some T cells may have come from the graft donor.

Turning to this clone: The read ends 3 residues before the CDR3 terminus; that terminus is restored from the germline J gene. The J gene is TRBJ2-5, the V gene TRBV6-4, with D perhaps matching TRBD1 (6 bases). CDR3 length equals 14 residues. CDR1 is MRHNA and CDR2 is SNTAGT in the germline V gene. The ends were cut back, 2 bases at V and 1 base at J, with 8 bases in the middle. CDR3 loop: CASSDIGGQETQYF. The CDR3 DNA, read in part, is TGTGCCAGCAGTGACATAGGGGGCCAAGAGACC.

On this clone itself: Read data end 3 residues before the CDR3 end; the end is taken from the germline J gene. The chain recombines TRBV5-1 with TRBJ2-2, with TRBD1 matching 7 bases. CDR1 and CDR2 from the germline V gene are SGHRS and YFSETQ. V shed 4 bases and J 1 base; nucleotides not matched to a gene: 4. The CDR3 runs to 15 residues. The CDR3 protein is CASSNRDRNTGELFF. The DNA read from the CDR3 is TGCGCCAGCAGCAACCGGGACAGGAACACCGGGGAG.

This clone is deemed medium-sized by its frequency. The read ends 3 residues before the CDR3 terminus; that terminus is restored from the germline J gene. The chain carries TRBV28 and TRBJ1-4; possible D gene TRBD1, 5 bases. The V gene lost 3 bases and the J gene lost 10 bases, with 15 bases spanning the gap. Germline V gives CDR1 MDHEN, CDR2 SYDVKM. The CDR3 length is 14 residues. CDR3 residues: CASSLVTSGGKLFF. CDR3 DNA, as far as it was read: TGTGCCAGCAGTTTGGTGACTTCCGGGGGAAAA.

Concerning this clone itself: The read halts 3 residues ahead of the CDR3 end, with the missing end drawn from the germline J gene. The V gene is TRBV15, the J gene TRBJ2-1; the D gene is possibly TRBD2 (6 bases). Per germline, CDR1 LNHNV and CDR2 YYDKDF (reference sequence). Trimming stripped 3 bases from V and 4 bases from J, with 13 bases between. CDR3 length: 15 amino acids. This CDR3 is CATSSGLAPYNEQFF. The sequenced part of the CDR3 DNA is TGTGCCACCAGCAGTGGTCTAGCGCCTTACAATGAG.

A note on this clone: The observed sequence ends 3 residues before the CDR3 terminus, with the missing tail filled in from the germline J gene. The chain couples TRBV7-8 to TRBJ2-1; a weak D match, TRBD1 (5 bases). This CDR3 comprises 14 residues. Germline lookup yields CDR1 SGHVS and CDR2 FQNEAQ. Trimming left V 5 bases short and J 1 base short, with 9 bases between. The CDR3 spells CASSPRDSYNEQFF. CDR3 DNA (partial): TGTGCCAGCAGCCCCAGGGATTCCTACAATGAG.

Turning to this clone: The read ends 3 residues before the CDR3 terminus; that terminus is restored from the germline J gene. The V and J genes are TRBV7-2 and TRBJ2-7; TRBD2 matches 8 bases. This CDR3 is 14 amino acids long. Germline V CDR1 and CDR2: SGHTA, FQGNSA. Germline trimming cut 1 base from V and 5 bases from J; bases unmatched to any gene: 4. CDR3 sequence reads: CASSLVRGDDEQYF. The covered CDR3 bases are TGTGCCAGCAGCTTAGTGCGGGGGGACGACGAG.

Regarding this clone: One end of the junction is discordant with germline, which a read error may explain. The read comes to an end 3 residues before the CDR3 does, leaving the germline J gene to fill in the end. This rearrangement joins TRBV7-6 to TRBJ2-7; a weak D match, TRBD1 (7 bases). CDR3 length equals 16 residues. Germline V gene sequence: CDR1 SGHVS, CDR2 FNYEAQ. This CDR3 reads CASNLAEGRGDYEQYF. Incomplete CDR3 DNA: TGTGCCAGCAACTTAGCGGAGGGCAGGGGGGACTACGAG.

In regard to this clone: The read ends 3 residues early relative to the CDR3; the germline J gene fills the gap. The rearrangement uses TRBV19 and TRBJ2-7; 10 bases match TRBD2. Trimming cost V 3 bases and J 2 bases; bases outside gene matches: 4. CDR1 is LNHDA and CDR2 is SQIVND in the germline V gene (reference sequence). The CDR3 extends over 15 amino acids. CDR3 sequence: CASSILAGATYEQYF. The sequenced part of the CDR3 DNA is TGTGCCAGTAGTATTCTAGCGGGGGCCACCTACGAG.

Concerning this clone itself: The sequenced fragment ends 3 residues before the CDR3 boundary, so the rest is inferred from the germline J gene. The chain uses TRBV6-2 or TRBV6-3 and TRBJ1-1; TRBD1 aligns across 10 bases. Trimming took 3 bases from V and 6 from J; bases not matched to a gene: 7. The CDR3 length is 15 residues. From germline, CDR1 is MNHEY and CDR2 SVGEGT. CDR3 DNA (partial): TGTGCCAGCAGTTATCGCGGGACAGGGGTGTCTGAA. This gives the protein CASSYRGTGVSE. The full CDR3 protein reads CASSYRGTGVSEAFF.

For this clone: The read gets to within 3 residues of the CDR3 end, and the germline J gene fills in the rest. The gene calls are TRBV27 and TRBJ2-7; 13 bases line up with TRBD2. Trimming at V came to 0 bases and at J to 3 bases, leaving 5 bases not matched to a gene. Per germline, CDR1 MNHEY and CDR2 SMNVEV (reference sequence). This CDR3 spans 17 amino acids. Incomplete CDR3 DNA: TGTGCCAGCAGTTTATCGGGGGGACTAGCGGGGTTCTACGAG. Residues: CASSLSGGLAGFYE. The full CDR3 is CASSLSGGLAGFYEQYF.

A word on this clone: From the germline J gene comes the end of the CDR3, since the read stops 3 residues before it. This chain uses TRBV18 with TRBJ2-3, with D uncertain. Trimming removed 4 bases from V and 0 bases from J, with 5 bases in between. The germline gives CDR1 KGHSH, CDR2 LQKENI. This CDR3 is 13 amino acids long. The CDR3 loop reads CASSHTSTDTQYF. CDR3 DNA (partial): TGTGCCAGCTCACATACTAGCACAGATACG.

Comments on this clone: The CDR3 extends 3 residues past the end of the read, so its final part is completed from the germline J gene. This chain uses TRBV29-1 with TRBJ2-4; the match to TRBD1 covers 8 bases. Looked up from germline, CDR1 is SQVTM and CDR2 is ANQGSEA. The CDR3 is 12 residues long. The CDR3 loop reads CSVPGGASGQYF. Partial CDR3 DNA: TGCAGCGTTCCAGGGGGCGCGAGTGGT. Supplemented by reference TRBV29-1 and TRBJ2-4, the full variable domain reads SAVISQKPSRDICQRGTSLTIQCQVDSQVTMMFWYRQQPGQSLTLIATANQGSEATYESGFVIDKFPISRPNLTFSTLTVSNMSPEDSSIYLCSVPGGASGQYFGAGTRLSVL.

In regard to this clone: Sequencing ends 3 residues short of the CDR3 end; the germline J gene provides the rest. The V call is TRBV7-7, the J call TRBJ1-4, with a weak D call TRBD1 (6 bases). The CDR3 is made up of 15 amino acids. Trimming removed 5 bases from V and 8 bases from J, with 18 bases in between. Germline assignment: CDR1 SSHAT and CDR2 FNYEAQ (reference sequence). The CDR3 spells CASSPRTDRWEKLFF. CDR3 bases read: TGTGCCAGCAGCCCACGGACAGACCGCTGGGAAAAA. The variable domain in full, with the rest retrieved from reference TRBV7-7 and TRBJ1-4, is GAGVSQSPRYKVTKRGQDVTLRCDPISSHATLYWYQQALGQGPEFLTYFNYEAQPDKSGLPSDRFSAERPEGSISTLTIQRTEQRDSAMYRCASSPRTDRWEKLFFGSGTQLSVL.

Points on this clone: The missing CDR3 end, 3 residues past where the read stops, is filled in from the germline J gene. The chain joins TRBV7-9 to TRBJ2-5; TRBD1 aligns across 7 bases. This CDR3 has 13 residues. Germline V gene lookup returns CDR1 SEHNR and CDR2 FQNEAQ (reference sequence). V dropped 5 bases and J dropped 4; count of bases not matched to a gene: 4. The sequenced part of the CDR3 DNA is TGTGCCAGCAGCAACCCAGGGGGAGAGACC. Its translation: CASSNPGGET. The entire CDR3 reads CASSNPGGETQYF.

As regards this clone: Coverage ceases 3 residues before the CDR3 finishes, and the germline J gene fills in the end. The genes are TRBV2 and TRBJ2-5; D unresolved. Germline values: CDR1 SNHLY, CDR2 FYNNEI. V lost 2 bases, J lost 5 bases, and 9 bases lay in between. The CDR3 loop spans 13 amino acids. The CDR3 bases that were read are TGTGCCAGCAGTGAAATGGTGAGGGAGACC. It encodes CASSEMVRET. The whole CDR3 sequence reads CASSEMVRETQYF.

As for this clone: With the read ending 3 residues before the CDR3 end, the germline J gene is used to fill in that end. The chain uses TRBV7-8 and TRBJ2-2; D is unclear. This CDR3 contains 16 residues. Germline V gene data show CDR1 as SGHVS and CDR2 as FQNEAQ. Trimming shortened V by 5 bases and J by 4 bases, and 17 bases separated the two germline ends. Partial CDR3 DNA: TGTGCCAGCAGCCCCCTAGGCACTACACTCACCGGGGAG. Translating gives CASSPLGTTLTGE. The complete CDR3 protein is CASSPLGTTLTGELFF.

Concerning this clone itself: The CDR3 is cut off 3 residues early in the read; its end comes from the germline J gene. The rearrangement links TRBV4-1 to TRBJ1-6; a possible D gene is TRBD1 (5 bases). V was pared by 4 bases and J by 3 bases, with 16 bases between. CDR1 and CDR2 from the germline V gene are MGHRA and YSYEKL. The CDR3 covers 17 residues. The CDR3 reads CASSLGPTDNYNSPLHF. The sequenced part of the CDR3 DNA is TGCGCCAGCAGCCTCGGCCCGACAGATAACTATAATTCACCC.

For this clone: The sequence runs out 3 residues before the end of the CDR3; the remainder is reconstructed from the germline J gene. This chain links TRBV11-2 with TRBJ1-1, with D tentatively TRBD1 (5 bases). V was cut by 10 bases and J by 5 bases, with 14 bases left in between. Germline V gives CDR1 SGHAT, CDR2 FQNNGV. This CDR3 comprises 12 residues. CDR3 bases read: TGTGCCACCGCGGAGGGGAGGACTGAA. Protein product: CATAEGRTE. The full CDR3 reads CATAEGRTEAFF.

By frequency, this clone is medium-sized (0.01 to 0.1%). Read sequence stops 3 residues before the CDR3 end, and the germline J gene provides the missing end. The gene calls are TRBV7-6 and TRBJ2-7; 9 bases are shared with TRBD2. Germline loops: CDR1 SGHVS, CDR2 FNYEAQ. With V trimmed by 1 base and J by 3 bases, 7 bases remained unmatched. This CDR3 comprises 16 residues. The CDR3 here is CASSLEAGGTVYEQYF. Partial CDR3 DNA: TGTGCCAGCAGCTTAGAAGCGGGAGGTACCGTCTACGAG. The entire variable domain, with the rest obtained from reference TRBV7-6 and TRBJ2-7, is as follows: GAGVSQSPRYKVTKRGQDVALRCDPISGHVSLYWYRQALGQGPEFLTYFNYEAQQDKSGLPNDRFSAERPEGSISTLTIQRTEQRDSAMYRCASSLEAGGTVYEQYFGPGTRLTVT.

Points on this clone: This same CDR3 is encoded by further DNA sequences in the sample. CDR3 sequence: CASSYELAQSSYNEQFF. Partial CDR3 DNA: TGTGCCAGCAGTTACGAGCTAGCACAGAGCTCCTACAATGAG. The chain carries TRBV6-2 or TRBV6-3 and TRBJ2-1; D is possibly TRBD2 (5 bases). The read halts 3 residues ahead of the CDR3 end, with the missing end drawn from the germline J gene. The CDR3 is made up of 17 amino acids. CDR1 and CDR2 (germline): MNHEY, SVGEGT. Trimming took off 2 bases at V and 0 bases at J, with 14 bases between the two ends.

Points on this clone: The read terminates 3 residues before the CDR3 end, so the remaining end is supplied by the germline J gene. The V call is TRBV7-9, the J call TRBJ1-3, with a tentative D call TRBD1 (5 bases). CDR1 and CDR2 (germline): SEHNR, FQNEAQ (reference sequence). This CDR3 is 15 amino acids long. The ends were cut back, 5 bases at V and 0 bases at J, with 11 bases in the middle. The part of the CDR3 DNA that was read is TGTGCCAGCAGCCGCGACAGCTCCTCTGGAAACACC. It yields the protein CASSRDSSSGNT. The entire CDR3 reads CASSRDSSSGNTIYF.

Comment on this clone: The read halts 3 residues ahead of the CDR3 end, with the missing end drawn from the germline J gene. The V and J genes are TRBV5-4 and TRBJ1-6, with D perhaps TRBD1 (5 bases). The CDR3 is 15 amino acids. The ends were cut back, 1 base at V and 7 bases at J, with 12 bases in the middle. CDR1 is SGHNT and CDR2 is YYREEE in the germline V gene (reference sequence). The covered CDR3 bases are TGTGCCAGCAGCTTGTGGGGCGAATGGAATTCACCC. Protein sequence: CASSLWGEWNSP. The entire CDR3 sequence reads CASSLWGEWNSPLHF.

In regard to this clone: Coverage ceases 3 residues before the CDR3 finishes, and the germline J gene fills in the end. The chain uses TRBV4-1 and TRBJ2-2, with D perhaps TRBD1 (5 bases). The CDR3 contains 17 residues. Germline V gene sequence: CDR1 MGHRA, CDR2 YSYEKL. The CDR3 sequence is CASSQDQGLRTNEKLFF. The DNA read from the CDR3 is TGCGCCAGCAGCCAAGATCAGGGTTTGCGAACTAATGAAAAG.

Comments on this clone: The read falls 3 residues short of the CDR3 end, and the missing part is taken from the germline J gene. This chain connects TRBV13 to TRBJ2-5, with TRBD2 matching 13 bases. CDR3 size: 15 residues. The junction had 4 bases not matched to a gene; V was cut back by 4 bases and J by 5 bases. The germline gives CDR1 PRHDT, CDR2 FYEKMQ (reference sequence). CDR3 region: CASSSGTSGMETQYF. The CDR3 bases that were read are TGTGCCAGCAGCTCTGGGACTAGCGGGATGGAGACC.

Of note for this clone: The read falls 3 residues short of the CDR3 end, and the missing part is taken from the germline J gene. The chain recombines TRBV2 with TRBJ2-1; D possibly corresponds to TRBD2 (5 bases). V was cut by 9 bases and J by 1 base, with 10 bases left in between. The germline V gene encodes CDR1 SNHLY and CDR2 FYNNEI. CDR3 length equals 13 residues. Incomplete CDR3 DNA: TGTGCCAGGAGGACGGGGTCCTACAATGAG. Translated: CARRTGSYNE. The CDR3, in full, reads CARRTGSYNEQFF.

As concerns this clone: The DNA ends 3 residues before the CDR3 does, and the rest of the CDR3 is filled in from the germline J gene. The chain combines TRBV7-9 with TRBJ2-4; D may be TRBD1 (5 bases). This CDR3 comprises 13 residues. CDR1 SEHNR and CDR2 FQNEAQ come from the germline V gene (reference sequence). The covered CDR3 bases are TGTGCCAGCAGCTCCGGACATAACTATGGT. Protein: CASSSGHNYG. The full CDR3 sequence reads CASSSGHNYGQYF.

The sequenced part of the CDR3 DNA is TGCAGTGCTACTAGCGGGAGTCTTTACGAG. This translates into CSATSGSLYE. The full CDR3 protein is CSATSGSLYEQYF. The rearrangement uses TRBV20-1 and TRBJ2-7; TRBD2 matches at 10 bases. The read gets to within 3 residues of the CDR3 end, and the germline J gene fills in the rest. In germline, CDR1 is DFQATT, CDR2 SNEGSKA (reference sequence). The length of the CDR3 is 13 residues. After removal of 4 bases from V and 4 bases from J, the junction contained 4 bases not matched to a gene.

CDR3 sequence: CASSLRGSTDTQYF. The CDR3 bases that were read are TGTGCCAGCAGCTTGCGGGGTAGCACAGATACG. This chain links TRBV7-9 with TRBJ2-3, with TRBD2 as a possible D gene (6 bases). The DNA ends 3 residues before the CDR3 does, and the rest of the CDR3 is filled in from the germline J gene. V lost 3 bases and J 0 bases, leaving 7 bases between the germline ends. Germline V gene data show CDR1 as SEHNR and CDR2 as FQNEAQ (reference sequence). The CDR3 loop spans 14 amino acids.

About this clone itself: The read terminates 3 residues ahead of where the CDR3 ends, so the germline J gene completes it. The chain links TRBV13 to TRBJ2-5, with D possibly TRBD2 on 6 matching bases. Germline assignment: CDR1 PRHDT and CDR2 FYEKMQ (reference sequence). CDR3 length: 15 residues. Trimming took 7 bases from V and 5 from J, leaving 20 bases between them. Here the CDR3 reads CASTTGGVEKETQYF. The CDR3 DNA, read in part, is TGTGCCAGCACCACCGGCGGGGTAGAGAAGGAGACC.

As to this clone: Read coverage stops 3 residues before the CDR3 terminus; the germline J gene supplies the remainder. The chain combines TRBV19 with TRBJ2-7; TRBD1 aligns across 7 bases. This CDR3 comprises 15 residues. Germline lookup yields CDR1 LNHDA and CDR2 SQIVND (reference sequence). Unmatched junction bases numbered 11, after V lost 5 bases and J lost 4 bases. The covered CDR3 bases are TGTGCCAGTAGTTTATGGGACAGTAGGGCTTACGAG. As protein: CASSLWDSRAYE. The whole CDR3 sequence reads CASSLWDSRAYEQYF.